Given below is one TCR beta chain in context. The record originates from a study of blood T cell repertoires in COVID-19. Using immunoSEQ multiplex PCR, the repertoire was profiled, and TCRdb retains in-frame clones only, with some absent. This table holds tens of thousands of clones, roughly 87% found once. The germline V and J ends were trimmed by 3 bases and 0 bases, with 14 bases remaining between them. CDR1 is KGHSH, CDR2 LQKENI, per germline. CDR3 length equals 16 residues. The receptor was isolated from a man in his fifties with acute or convalescent COVID-19. Sequencing was performed on peripheral blood. This sequence joins TRBV18 and TRBJ1-1; D might be TRBD1 (5 bases). This CDR3 is CASSPRGALMNTEAFF. In DNA form, the CDR3 reads TGTGCCAGCTCACCGCGCGGGGCCCTAATGAACACTGAAGCTTTCTTT.